This entry lists 26 T cell receptor beta chains sequenced from one sample in a study of cytomegalovirus exposure and HLA in healthy donors. Both 60 Vbeta primers and 13 Jbeta primers went into the PCR. Profiled with immunoSEQ multiplex PCR; TCRdb holds only in-frame clones, not every one. The sample lists about 110,000 clones, 80% to 85% occurring once. What was sequenced was PBMCs. These receptors were taken from a young man in good health and CMV-seropositive.

This chain's CDR3 is CASSLTSGASTDTQYF. DNA of the CDR3: TGTGCCAGCAGCCTGACTAGCGGAGCTAGCACAGATACGCAGTATTTT. The chain recombines TRBV11-2 with TRBJ2-3; 9 bases map to TRBD2. V lost 5 bases and J lost 0; bases outside the gene matches: 6. The germline CDR1 and CDR2 sequences are SGHAT and FQNNGV. The CDR3 has 16 residues.

The chain couples TRBV4-1 to TRBJ1-1; tentative D call: TRBD1 (5 bases). Trimming removed 2 bases at V and 6 bases at J, with 13 bases between. The CDR3 sequence is 14 residues long. Germline assignment: CDR1 MGHRA and CDR2 YSYEKL. CDR3 nucleotides: TGCGCCAGCAGCCAAAACCTTCCGGGGGCTGAAGCTTTCTTT. Its protein is CASSQNLPGAEAFF.

DNA of the CDR3: TGTGCCAGCAGCTTGGATCTAGGACAGGCTAGCACAGATACGCAGTATTTT. It translates to CASSLDLGQASTDTQYF. This sequence joins TRBV5-6 and TRBJ2-3; 7 bases match TRBD1. The germline V gene has CDR1 SGHDT and CDR2 YYEEEE. This CDR3 spans 17 amino acids. The trim removed 0 bases at V and 0 bases at J, leaving 7 bases unmatched.

The chain joins TRBV11-3 to TRBJ2-1, with 7 bases matching TRBD2. CDR3 length equals 12 residues. CDR1 and CDR2 (germline): SGHNT, YENEEA. Germline trimming cut 1 base from V and 15 bases from J; bases unmatched to any gene: 6. The CDR3, as DNA: TGTGCCAGCAGCTTAGGAGGGAGGGCCAGGTTCTTC. Residues: CASSLGGRARFF.

This clone was recorded once. This chain links TRBV5-1 with TRBJ1-1; 8 bases align to TRBD1. J lost 1 base, V lost 4 bases, and 15 bases had no gene match. CDR3 length: 18 residues. Germline V CDR1 and CDR2: SGHRS, YFSETQ. The CDR3 reads CASSPPRTGTLANTEAFF. DNA for the CDR3: TGCGCCAGCAGCCCGCCGAGGACAGGGACCCTGGCGAACACTGAAGCTTTCTTT.

The rearrangement joins TRBV20-1 to TRBJ2-1; unclear D gene. Trimming pared 6 bases from V and 4 bases from J, leaving 4 bases between. CDR3 length: 10 amino acids. CDR1 and CDR2 from the germline V gene are DFQATT and SNEGSKA (reference sequence). The CDR3 sequence is CSARYNEQFF. As DNA, the CDR3 is TGCAGTGCCCGGTACAATGAGCAGTTCTTC.

The chain uses TRBV2 and TRBJ2-7; 7 bases agree with TRBD1. J was trimmed by 2 bases and V by 5 bases; bases with no gene match: 12. Germline CDR1 SNHLY, CDR2 FYNNEI. CDR3 length: 16 amino acids. CDR3 nucleotides: TGTGCCAGCAGTAACCCCCGAGACAGGGTGGCCTACGAGCAGTACTTC. This translates into CASSNPRDRVAYEQYF.

This chain connects TRBV2 to TRBJ2-7; 7 positions match TRBD2. After removal of 4 bases from V and 6 bases from J, the junction contained 9 bases not matched to a gene. Germline-derived CDR1 and CDR2 are SNHLY and FYNNEI. The length of the CDR3 is 14 residues. CDR3 loop: CASSVGTKAVEQYF. CDR3 bases: TGTGCCAGCAGTGTGGGGACTAAAGCGGTCGAGCAGTACTTC.

The chain uses TRBV11-2 and TRBJ2-7, with a possible D match to TRBD2 (5 bases). The V end was cut by 5 bases, the J end by 6 bases, with 11 bases between. The CDR3 has 12 residues. Germline values: CDR1 SGHAT, CDR2 FQNNGV. The CDR3 DNA is TGTGCCAGCAGCACGAGTGGGAGCGAGCAGTACTTC. Its translation: CASSTSGSEQYF.

The genes are TRBV5-1 and TRBJ1-6; 9 bases line up with TRBD1. V was pared by 2 bases and J by 9 bases, with 6 bases of the junction left unmatched. The CDR3 sequence is 15 residues long. Germline V gives CDR1 SGHRS, CDR2 YFSETQ. For the CDR3, the DNA is TGCGCCAGCAGCTTCGTCGGGACAGGGACTTCACCCCTCCACTTT. This sequence encodes CASSFVGTGTSPLHF.

V usage is TRBV7-8 and J usage is TRBJ1-2, with a possible D match to TRBD1 (5 bases). The germline CDR1 and CDR2 sequences are SGHVS and FQNEAQ. Trimming took off 0 bases at V and 4 bases at J, with 9 bases between the two ends. The CDR3 spans 14 residues. CDR3 coding DNA: TGTGCCAGCAGCTTAGCAGAGACAGCCTATGGCTACACCTTC. It is translated as CASSLAETAYGYTF.

V and J are TRBV10-3 and TRBJ2-3, with 11 positions matching TRBD2. The germline V gene has CDR1 ENHRY and CDR2 SYGVKD. V gave up 10 bases and J gave up 4 bases; unmatched junction bases: 4. The CDR3 is 13 residues long. CDR3 sequence (DNA): TGTGCCAATAGCGGGAGGGCCGCAGATACGCAGTATTTT. Its translation is CANSGRAADTQYF.

This clone was recorded only once. This CDR3 is CASSWVGVDRDGYTF. The DNA for the CDR3 is TGTGCCAGCAGCTGGGTGGGTGTAGACAGGGATGGCTACACCTTC. The V gene is TRBV5-6, the J gene TRBJ1-2; 7 bases align to TRBD1. Germline V gene data show CDR1 as SGHDT and CDR2 as YYEEEE. This CDR3 comprises 15 residues. Trimming took 3 bases from V and 6 from J; bases not matched to a gene: 11.

The CDR3 region is CASSALGLSYNEQFF. The CDR3 DNA sequence: TGTGCCAGCAGCGCGCTGGGACTCTCCTACAATGAGCAGTTCTTC. The rearrangement uses TRBV5-4 and TRBJ2-1; weak D call: TRBD2 (6 bases). The CDR3 runs to 15 residues. The V end was cut by 4 bases, the J end by 0 bases, with 11 bases between. CDR1 and CDR2 (germline): SGHNT, YYREEE (reference sequence).

Concerning this clone: No conserved phenylalanine or tryptophan ends this CDR3, so it is likely a read error. V gene TRBV11-2 combines with J gene TRBJ1-4; 9 positions agree with TRBD1. The CDR3 spans 18 residues. Losses at the gene ends were 2 bases for V and 4 bases for J; bases not matched to a gene: 11. In germline, CDR1 is SGHAT, CDR2 FQNNGV. CDR3 loop: CASSLTTRTGVRNEKLFL. The DNA for the CDR3 is TGTGCCAGCAGCTTAACAACCCGGACAGGGGTCCGTAATGAAAAACTGTTTTTG.

V usage is TRBV5-1 and J usage is TRBJ2-7; tentatively, D is TRBD1 (7 bases). Germline lookup yields CDR1 SGHRS and CDR2 YFSETQ. This CDR3 is 15 amino acids long. V dropped 3 bases and J dropped 3 bases, with 16 bases sitting between them. For the CDR3, the DNA is TGCGCCAGCAGCTATTCCGCGGGACAGAGCTACGAGCAGTACTTC. It specifies CASSYSAGQSYEQYF. The full variable domain, in which reference TRBV5-1 and TRBJ2-7 provide the parts outside the CDR3, is KAGVTQTPRYLIKTRGQQVTLSCSPISGHRSVSWYQQTPGQGLQFLFEYFSETQRNKGNFPGRFSGRQFSNSRSEMNVSTLELGDSALYLCASSYSAGQSYEQYFGPGTRLTVT.

J is TRBJ1-6 and V is TRBV30; D remains unclear. V lost 2 bases, J lost 0 bases, and 5 bases lay in between. Germline CDR1 is GTSNPN and CDR2 is SVGIG (reference sequence). This CDR3 is 14 amino acids long. The CDR3 protein is CAWSLSSYNSPLHF. CDR3 in DNA: TGTGCCTGGAGTCTGAGCTCCTATAATTCACCCCTCCACTTT.

The rearrangement links TRBV10-1 to TRBJ2-3; 10 bases map to TRBD2. The CDR3 has 17 amino acids. The germline gives CDR1 WNHNN, CDR2 SYGVQD (reference sequence). The V gene end was trimmed by 4 bases and the J gene end by 1 base; junction bases not matched to a gene: 8. CDR3 coding DNA: TGCGCCAGCAGTGTACTAGCGGGACGCACCGGCACAGATACGCAGTATTTT. This codes for CASSVLAGRTGTDTQYF.

This chain links TRBV6-5 with TRBJ1-3; possibly TRBD1 for D (5 bases). CDR1 MNHEY and CDR2 SVGAGI come from the germline V gene. Trimming removed 8 bases from V and 0 bases from J, with 14 bases in between. The CDR3 is 15 amino acids. For the CDR3, the DNA is TGTGCCAGCCAACGGGGGGTGCTCTCTGGAAACACCATATATTTT. Translated, it gives CASQRGVLSGNTIYF.

This chain connects TRBV7-9 to TRBJ2-7, with D possibly TRBD1 on 5 matching bases. CDR1 is SEHNR, CDR2 FQNEAQ, per germline (reference sequence). This CDR3 is built from 14 residues. The V and J ends lost 3 bases and 5 bases respectively, with 14 bases between them. CDR3 sequence (DNA): TGTGCCAGCAGCTTGGGTCAGGGTACGGACGAGCAGTACTTC. This gives the protein CASSLGQGTDEQYF.

This clone was recorded a few times. This chain joins TRBV21-1 and TRBJ1-2; the D call of TRBD1 is as the table states it, not checked on the DNA. TRBV21-1 is classified as a pseudogene. This CDR3 region has 16 residues. CDR3: CASPHLGQYHSYGYTF. In DNA form, the CDR3 reads TGTGCCAGCCCCCACCTAGGACAGTACCATTCCTATGGCTACACCTTC.

This chain links TRBV5-4 with TRBJ2-2; D gene unclear. V was shortened by 0 bases and J by 2 bases, with 5 bases between the two germline ends. This CDR3 contains 14 residues. CDR1 and CDR2 (germline): SGHNT, YYREEE (reference sequence). CDR3 sequence: CASSLGHNTGELFF. The CDR3 nucleotides read TGTGCCAGCAGCTTGGGGCATAACACCGGGGAGCTGTTTTTT.

The chain couples TRBV11-2 to TRBJ1-5; D uncertain. Germline assignment: CDR1 SGHAT and CDR2 FQNNGV. Trimming took off 2 bases at V and 3 bases at J, with 14 bases between the two ends. The CDR3 runs 16 residues. This CDR3 reads CASSLSVWSVNQPQHF. The CDR3, as DNA: TGTGCCAGCAGCTTATCGGTTTGGTCCGTCAATCAGCCCCAGCATTTT.

The rearrangement joins TRBV28 to TRBJ2-7, with D maybe TRBD2 (5 bases). Germline CDR1 is MDHEN and CDR2 is SYDVKM. Deletions cut 6 bases from V and 6 bases from J, with 21 bases between. This CDR3 has 15 residues. The CDR3 DNA reads TGTGCCAGCAGCCAATGGCTGGGGATGGACTCCGAGCAGTACTTC. Its translation: CASSQWLGMDSEQYF.

The rearrangement uses TRBV6-1 and TRBJ2-7; TRBD1 matches 10 bases. Per the germline V gene, CDR1 is MNHNS and CDR2 is SASEGT. The CDR3 has 15 amino acids. V lost 5 bases to trimming and J lost 3 bases; unmatched junction nucleotides: 7. The CDR3 spells CASSPTGQGDYEQYF. In nucleotides, the CDR3 is TGTGCCAGCAGTCCCACCGGACAGGGGGACTACGAGCAGTACTTC.

The V call is TRBV19, the J call TRBJ2-3; tentatively, D is TRBD2 (6 bases). V was pared by 7 bases and J by 1 base, with 12 bases between. This CDR3 is built from 14 residues. Per germline, CDR1 LNHDA and CDR2 SQIVND (reference sequence). The CDR3 is CASKEGLRTDTQYF. CDR3 coding DNA: TGTGCCAGTAAGGAGGGACTCCGCACAGATACGCAGTATTTT.